The rows below give T cell receptor beta chains drawn from one sample of a study of CD8+ T cells in alopecia areata. Assay: immunoSEQ multiplex PCR; the TCRdb copy retains only in-frame clones and omits some. The repertoire holds 200,000 to 250,000 clones, with more than 45% as singletons. Sequencing used CD4+ T cells sorted from blood, obtained at week 0. The receptors derive from a human donor with alopecia areata. The CDR3 runs from the conserved cysteine through the conserved F or W. D genes are given only for firm matches. Clone size is given for some rows only: seen once, a few or many times, or a class if the clone is expanded.

v_gene	abundance	d_gene	j_gene	CDR3nt	CDR3aa
TRBV30	.	TRBD1	TRBJ2-1	TGTGCCTGGAGGACAGGGGGCAATGAGCAGTTCTTC	CAWRTGGNEQFF
TRBV25-1	.	.	TRBJ1-6	TGTGCCAGCAGTGATTCGCTAAATTCACCCCTCCACTTT	CASSDSLNSPLHF
TRBV25-1	few	.	TRBJ1-6	TGTGCCAGCAGTGAATTTACCGGGGGGAATTCACCCCTCCACTTT	CASSEFTGGNSPLHF
TRBV5-1	.	TRBD2	TRBJ2-1	TGCGCCAGCACCGATCTGGGGGGGACCTACAATGAGCAGTTCTTC	CASTDLGGTYNEQFF
TRBV6-5	.	.	TRBJ1-2	TGTGCCAGCAGGACCGGGACCTTGGGGTATGGCTACACCTTC	CASRTGTLGYGYTF
TRBV30	.	.	TRBJ1-1	TGTGCCTTGCGGCGGGGCCCGAACACTGAAGCTTTCTTT	CALRRGPNTEAFF
TRBV5-1	.	.	TRBJ2-7	TGCGCCAGCAGCTTACCCTCATTCGAGCAGTACTTC	CASSLPSFEQYF
TRBV15	few	.	TRBJ2-6	TGTGCCACCAGCAGAGCAGGGGCTGGGGCCAACGTCCTGACTTTC	CATSRAGAGANVLTF
TRBV5-4	.	.	TRBJ1-1	TGTGCCAGCAGCTTGCAGGAAGGACATGAAGCTTTCTTT	CASSLQEGHEAFF
TRBV4-2	few	.	TRBJ2-2	TGTGCCAGCAGCCAAGAGGCAGGGGTCCCCGGCGGGGAGCTGTTTTTT	CASSQEAGVPGGELFF
TRBV7-8	many	.	TRBJ2-7	TGTGCCAGCAGCTTCGACAGCGCCTACGAGCAGTACTTC	CASSFDSAYEQYF
TRBV7-9	.	TRBD1	TRBJ1-2	TGTGCCAGCAGCGCGCCGGACAGGGGAAACTATGGCTACACCTTC	CASSAPDRGNYGYTF
TRBV29-1	few	.	TRBJ1-2	TGCAGCATCTCGACAACTATGTGGGATGGCTACACCTTC	CSISTTMWDGYTF
TRBV29-1	.	TRBD1	TRBJ1-2	TGCAGCGTTGCCGGGACAGGGTTCGGCTACACCTTC	CSVAGTGFGYTF
TRBV25-1	few	.	TRBJ2-2	TGTGCCAGCAGTGAGAACACCGGGGAGCTGTTTTTT	CASSENTGELFF
TRBV25-1	.	.	TRBJ2-7	TGTGCCAGCAGTGACTATGGGACCGAGCAGTACTTC	CASSDYGTEQYF
TRBV25-1	.	TRBD1	TRBJ1-2	TGTGCCAGCAGTGAATCCCGGACAGGGGACGGCTACACCTTC	CASSESRTGDGYTF
TRBV5-1	.	.	TRBJ1-2	TGCGCCAGCAGCTTAGGACAGTCCTCGGATGGCTACACCTTC	CASSLGQSSDGYTF
TRBV7-2	.	.	TRBJ2-5	TGTGCCAGCAGCTTAACCAGGGGAGAGACCCAGTACTTC	CASSLTRGETQYF
TRBV7-9	.	TRBD2	TRBJ2-3	TGTGCCAGCAGCTCGCCCTCTCGACTAGCGGGGAACACAGATACGCAGTATTTT	CASSSPSRLAGNTDTQYF
TRBV25-1	.	.	TRBJ2-2	TGTGCCACCACCGTATGGGGCACCGGGGAGCTGTTTTTT	CATTVWGTGELFF
TRBV15	.	.	TRBJ2-1	TGTGCCACCAGCAGGGGCGGGTCGAACAATGAGCAGTTCTTC	CATSRGGSNNEQFF
TRBV19	few	.	TRBJ1-1	TGTGCCAGTGTCGGGTACACTGAAGCTTTCTTT	CASVGYTEAFF
TRBV7-3	few	.	TRBJ2-4	TGTGCCAGCAGCTTAAGCGAGGGCCACATTCAGTACTTC	CASSLSEGHIQYF
TRBV5-1	.	TRBD1	TRBJ2-1	TGCGCCAGCAGCAGAATTTCCGGGACAGCATACAATGAGCAGTTCTTC	CASSRISGTAYNEQFF
TRBV30	.	.	TRBJ1-3	TGTGCCTGGGATTACAACTCTGGAAACACCATATATTTT	CAWDYNSGNTIYF
TRBV5-1	few	.	TRBJ2-2	TGCGCCAGCAGCTTGAGGGACCCTACGAACACCGGGGAGCTGTTTTTT	CASSLRDPTNTGELFF
TRBV7-9	few	TRBD1	TRBJ2-3	TGTGCCAGCAGCTTAGGCGCCACAGGGGGCGCGTCGGATACGCAGTATTTT	CASSLGATGGASDTQYF
TRBV29-1	.	.	TRBJ2-7	TGCAGCGTTGAAGATGTGGGTTTTCAGCAGTACTTC	CSVEDVGFQQYF
TRBV11-2	.	.	TRBJ1-6	TGTGCCAGCAGCTTAGGGAAGAGCTCCTATAATTCACCCCTCCACTTT	CASSLGKSSYNSPLHF
TRBV7-9	few	TRBD1	TRBJ1-5	TGTGCCAGCAGCACTACGGGACAGAGCAATCAGCCCCAGCATTTT	CASSTTGQSNQPQHF
TRBV6-5	.	.	TRBJ2-2	TGTGCCAGCAGCTGGGCGCTAGCGACGACCGGGGAGCTGTTTTTT	CASSWALATTGELFF
TRBV27	few	TRBD1	TRBJ1-2	TGTGCCAGCAGATCGACAGGGTTTGGTGGCTACACCTTC	CASRSTGFGGYTF
TRBV6-5	.	.	TRBJ1-1	TGTGCCAGCAGTTACTCAAGAGATGAAGCTTTCTTT	CASSYSRDEAFF
TRBV27	few	.	TRBJ2-7	TGTGCCAGCAGTTACGACTCCCGCGGTTCCTACGAGCAGTACTTC	CASSYDSRGSYEQYF
TRBV5-1	.	TRBD1	TRBJ1-4	TGCGCCAGCAGCTCCCGAGGAGGGGGCGAGGAAAAACTGTTTTTT	CASSSRGGGEEKLFF
TRBV7-8	few	.	TRBJ2-7	TGTGCCAGCAGCTTACACTACGAGCAGTACTTC	CASSLHYEQYF
TRBV19	.	.	TRBJ2-7	TGTGCCAGTACCACTGGGATAACAGCTCTCCTCTACGAGCAGTACTTC	CASTTGITALLYEQYF
TRBV6-1	once	.	TRBJ2-3	TGTGCCAGCAGAACAGGCACAGATACGCAGTATTTT	CASRTGTDTQYF
TRBV5-1	once	TRBD1	TRBJ2-7	TGCGCCAGCAGCGCCGGACAGGGAAGCGAGCAGTACTTC	CASSAGQGSEQYF
TRBV10-2	.	.	TRBJ2-3	TGCGCCAGCAGAAGGGACCAGACAGATACGCAGTATTTT	CASRRDQTDTQYF
TRBV29-1	.	.	TRBJ2-3	TGCAGCGTTGAAGGTTGGAATACAGATACGCAGTATTTT	CSVEGWNTDTQYF
TRBV4-1	.	TRBD1	TRBJ1-2	TGCGCCAGCAGTCGCCGGGACAGGGACTATGGCTACACCTTC	CASSRRDRDYGYTF
TRBV9	.	.	TRBJ2-2	TGTGCCAGCAGCGTTAGTCTGAACACCGGGGAGCTGTTTTTT	CASSVSLNTGELFF
TRBV6-6	few	.	TRBJ2-7	TGTGCCAGCAGCCACGGACAGACCTACGAGCAGTACTTC	CASSHGQTYEQYF
TRBV9	.	TRBD2	TRBJ2-3	TGTGCCAGCAGCGCTCTAGCGGGAGCGTTCGGAGATACGCAGTATTTT	CASSALAGAFGDTQYF
TRBV27	many	.	TRBJ1-1	TGTGCCAGCACCTTGGGGGCAGGGGCGGTCACTGAAGCTTTCTTT	CASTLGAGAVTEAFF
TRBV29-1	.	.	TRBJ2-3	TGCAGCGTTCAGGTTCAAGCAGCTAGCACAGATACGCAGTATTTT	CSVQVQAASTDTQYF
TRBV23-1	few	.	TRBJ1-5	TGCGCCGCCCGACACTTTACTCAGCCCCAGCATTTT	CAARHFTQPQHF
TRBV30	.	.	TRBJ2-1	TGTGCCTGGAGTGTTAGGGAGCAGTTCTTC	CAWSVREQFF